This TCR beta chain was observed in a study of CXCR3-negative and CXCR3-positive naive CD8 T cells. Study conclusions and caveats: A higher hydrophobicity marked the TRB CDR3s of CXCR3-positive naive cells versus CXCR3-negative naive cells.

Through 5' RACE with UMI labels, the TRB cDNA libraries were prepared. For each CDR3 protein, TCRdb gives one entry from its re-call of the 5' RACE reads, without DNA. The sample shows 84,000 or so distinct CDR3 sequences, and roughly 1.5% sits with its ten largest clones. By frequency, this clonotype is medium-sized. Its antigen is not identified. The sample taken for sequencing was naive CXCR3- CD8+ T cells from blood. Regarding subset: CD45RO-CCR7+CD27+CD95- naive CD8+ T cells lacking CXCR3 (TNR3-). The receptor was derived from a human donor in good health. Some clones in this sample may be carry-over from other donors' samples.

CDR3 sequence reads: CASSEWTAISLHF. The rearrangement uses TRBV25-1 and TRBJ1-6; TCRdb lists TRBD1, though no DNA is available to test this call. This CDR3 has 13 residues. Germline V gene lookup returns CDR1 MGHDK and CDR2 SYGVNS.